This TCR beta chain was retrieved from a study of cytomegalovirus exposure and HLA in healthy donors. The study's findings and limits: The tendency of first-cohort TCR clusters to co-occur in the approximately 120 validation repertoires was identified by a subsequent analysis.

The germline gives CDR1 WNHNN, CDR2 SYGVQD (reference sequence). The CDR3 covers 13 residues. Trimming left V 5 bases short and J 5 bases short, with 12 bases between. About this clone: Its antigen is currently unknown.

Generated by immunoSEQ multiplex PCR, the TCRdb table keeps only in-frame clones and is missing some. The data contain under 200,000 clones, 75% to 95% of them singletons. The TCR sequence derives from a young woman in good health and CMV-seropositive. Sequenced sample: PBMCs. This chain uses TRBV10-1 with TRBJ1-1, with a possible D match to TRBD1 (6 bases). The CDR3 is CASSKGGLTEAFF. Written as DNA, the CDR3 is TGCGCCAGCAGTAAAGGGGGTTTGACTGAAGCTTTCTTT.